This T cell receptor beta chain was obtained from a study of beta chain features in type 1 diabetes. This clone was recorded a few times. The antigen is not known. Study-wide results and caveats: TCRB CDR3s from Type 1 diabetes patients were moderately but significantly shorter in all four CD4+ subsets.

The authors reverse transcribed all of the isolated RNA, so sequencing captured expressed TCRB transcripts. Using immunoSEQ multiplex PCR, the repertoire was profiled, and TCRdb retains in-frame clones only, with some absent. Here the sample spans approximately 170,000 clones, around 8% being singletons. This TCR came from a woman aged 40 to 50 with type 1 diabetes. Sequenced material: central memory CD4+ T cells from blood.

The CDR3 protein is CASSARTGNENSPLHF. Here the CDR3 DNA reads TGCGCCAGCAGCGCTAGGACAGGGAATGAGAATTCACCCCTCCACTTT. The gene calls are TRBV5-1 and TRBJ1-6; TRBD1 agrees at 8 bases. The length of the CDR3 is 16 residues. Germline V gives CDR1 SGHRS, CDR2 YFSETQ. Unmatched junction bases numbered 10, after V lost 4 bases and J lost 7 bases.